Below, 8 T cell receptor beta chains from the same sample are listed, as sequenced in a study of radiation and T cells in renal cell carcinoma. Time point of the sample: baseline pretreatment blood. Treatment here: 15 Gy SBRT to primary tumor, nephrectomy 4 weeks later. Only in-frame clones appear in the TCRdb table, and some are missing; sequencing was by immunoSEQ multiplex PCR. The sample lists under 55,000 clones, roughly 80% occurring once. The sequencing used blood, collected from a patient whose treatment included radiotherapy and nephrectomy. Receptors originate from a woman aged 70-85 years with renal cell carcinoma.

J is TRBJ2-5 and V is TRBV11-1; D not certain. The CDR3 loop spans 13 amino acids. The germline CDR1 and CDR2 sequences are SGHAT and FQDESV (reference sequence). V lost 1 base and J 4 bases, leaving 7 bases between the germline ends. CDR3 sequence: CASSLEMAETQYF. DNA for the CDR3: TGTGCCAGCAGCTTAGAAATGGCAGAGACCCAGTACTTC.

The chain uses TRBV5-6 and TRBJ2-1; D may be TRBD1 or TRBD2 (5 bases each). The CDR3 is made up of 14 amino acids. V lost 1 base to trimming and J lost 4 bases, with 9 bases between them. CDR1 SGHDT and CDR2 YYEEEE come from the germline V gene. The CDR3: CASSLWGLYNEQFF. CDR3 nucleotides: TGTGCCAGCAGCTTGTGGGGGTTGTACAATGAGCAGTTCTTC.

V and J are TRBV19 and TRBJ2-5; 12 bases map to TRBD2. The junction had 5 bases not matched to a gene; V was cut back by 4 bases and J by 5 bases. Germline V gene lookup returns CDR1 LNHDA and CDR2 SQIVND (reference sequence). The CDR3 length is 15 residues. The CDR3 DNA reads TGTGCCAGTAGTAGGACTAGCGGGGTGGTCGAGACCCAGTACTTC. Residues: CASSRTSGVVETQYF.

The chain's CDR3 is CAIRDSTLGYTF. The CDR3 nucleotides are TGTGCCATCAGGGACAGTACCCTCGGCTACACCTTC. The chain uses TRBV10-3 and TRBJ1-2; tentative D call: TRBD1 (6 bases). CDR1 is ENHRY and CDR2 is SYGVKD in the germline V gene. The V and J ends lost 6 bases and 8 bases respectively, with 13 bases between them. The CDR3 has 12 residues.

V and J are TRBV6-5 and TRBJ1-2; perhaps TRBD1 as D (5 bases). The germline V and J ends were trimmed by 2 bases and 4 bases, with 11 bases remaining between them. CDR3 size: 14 residues. Germline CDR1 is MNHEY and CDR2 is SVGAGI. The CDR3 here is CASSYGQGGYGYTF. DNA for the CDR3: TGTGCCAGCAGTTACGGGCAGGGTGGCTATGGCTACACCTTC.

This chain joins TRBV10-3 and TRBJ1-3; D is uncertain. The CDR3 is 13 amino acids. The V and J ends lost 6 bases and 4 bases respectively, with 10 bases between them. The germline V gene encodes CDR1 ENHRY and CDR2 SYGVKD. For the CDR3, the DNA is TGTGCCATCAGGGAAGAGGCGGGAAACACCATATATTTT. Residues: CAIREEAGNTIYF.

This clone turned up a few times. The V gene is TRBV5-8, the J gene TRBJ1-5; D call uncertain. Germline CDR1 reads SGHTS; CDR2 reads YDEGEE. Trimming removed 1 base from V and 11 bases from J, with 10 bases in between. The CDR3 length is 12 residues. The CDR3 DNA is TGTGCCAGCAGCTTGTTCCCGGGATCCCAGCATTTT. Protein product: CASSLFPGSQHF.

This clone turned up a few times. As DNA, the CDR3 is TGCGCCAGCAGCCAAGCTAGGACAGTCTTTCATGAAGCTTTCTTT. It is translated as CASSQARTVFHEAFF. This sequence joins TRBV4-3 and TRBJ1-1, with D tentatively TRBD1 (6 bases). This CDR3 has 15 amino acids. Germline V lookup: CDR1 LGHNA, CDR2 YSLEER. The ends were cut back, 1 base at V and 7 bases at J, with 16 bases in the middle.